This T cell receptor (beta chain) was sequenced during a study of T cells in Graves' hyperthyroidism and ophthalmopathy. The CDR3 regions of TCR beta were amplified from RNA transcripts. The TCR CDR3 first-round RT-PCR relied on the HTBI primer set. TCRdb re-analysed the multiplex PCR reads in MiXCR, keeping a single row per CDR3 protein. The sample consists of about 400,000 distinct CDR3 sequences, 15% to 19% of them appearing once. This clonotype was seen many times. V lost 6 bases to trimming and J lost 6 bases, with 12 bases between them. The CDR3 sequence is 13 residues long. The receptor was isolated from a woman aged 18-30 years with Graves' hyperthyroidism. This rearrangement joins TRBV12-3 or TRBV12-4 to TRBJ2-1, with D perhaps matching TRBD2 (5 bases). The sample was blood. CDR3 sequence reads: CASRPSEVNEQFF. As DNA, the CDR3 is TGTGCCAGCAGGCCCTCGGAGGTCAATGAGCAGTTCTTC.